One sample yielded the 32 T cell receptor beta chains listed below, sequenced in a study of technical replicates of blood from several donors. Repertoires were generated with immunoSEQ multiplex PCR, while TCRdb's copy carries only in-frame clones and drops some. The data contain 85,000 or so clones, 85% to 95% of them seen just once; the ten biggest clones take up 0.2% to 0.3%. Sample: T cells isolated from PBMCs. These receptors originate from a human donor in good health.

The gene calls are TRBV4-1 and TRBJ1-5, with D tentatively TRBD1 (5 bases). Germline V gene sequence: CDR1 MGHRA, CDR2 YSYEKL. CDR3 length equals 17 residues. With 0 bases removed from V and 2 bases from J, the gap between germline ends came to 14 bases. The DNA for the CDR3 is TGCGCCAGCAGCCAAGATGTTGGGGCAATGGGCAATCAGCCCCAGCATTTT. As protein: CASSQDVGAMGNQPQHF.

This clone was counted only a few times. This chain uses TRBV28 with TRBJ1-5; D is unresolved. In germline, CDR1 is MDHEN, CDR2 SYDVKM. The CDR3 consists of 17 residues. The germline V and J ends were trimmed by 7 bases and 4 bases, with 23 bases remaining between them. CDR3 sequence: CASTRTREGGLNQPQHF. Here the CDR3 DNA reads TGTGCCAGCACCCGAACGAGGGAAGGAGGGTTGAATCAGCCCCAGCATTTT.

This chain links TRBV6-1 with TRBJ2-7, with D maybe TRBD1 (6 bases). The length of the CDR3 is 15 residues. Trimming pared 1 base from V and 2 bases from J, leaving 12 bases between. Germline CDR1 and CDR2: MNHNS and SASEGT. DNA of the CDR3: TGTGCCAGCAGTGAAGTCCAGGACAGAGCCTACGAGCAGTACTTC. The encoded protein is CASSEVQDRAYEQYF.

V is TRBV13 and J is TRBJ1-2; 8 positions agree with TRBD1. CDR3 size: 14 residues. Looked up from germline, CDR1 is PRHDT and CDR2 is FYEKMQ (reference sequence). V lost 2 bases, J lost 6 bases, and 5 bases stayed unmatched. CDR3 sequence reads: CASSLNRGGHGYTF. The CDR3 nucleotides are TGTGCCAGCAGCTTAAACAGGGGGGGGCATGGCTACACCTTC.

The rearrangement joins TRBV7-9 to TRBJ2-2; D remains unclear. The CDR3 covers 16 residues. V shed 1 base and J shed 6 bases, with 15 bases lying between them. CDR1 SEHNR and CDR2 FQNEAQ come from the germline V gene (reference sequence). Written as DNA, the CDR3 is TGTGCCAGCAGCTTAGTTCGGCAGCTGGGCGCCGGGGAGCTGTTTTTT. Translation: CASSLVRQLGAGELFF.

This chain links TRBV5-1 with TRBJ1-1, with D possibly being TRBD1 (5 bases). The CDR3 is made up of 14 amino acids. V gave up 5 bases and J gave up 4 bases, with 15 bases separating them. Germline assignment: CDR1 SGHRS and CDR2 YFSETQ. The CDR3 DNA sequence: TGCGCCAGCAGTCTTATGGCAGGGTTCACTGAAGCTTTCTTT. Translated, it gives CASSLMAGFTEAFF.

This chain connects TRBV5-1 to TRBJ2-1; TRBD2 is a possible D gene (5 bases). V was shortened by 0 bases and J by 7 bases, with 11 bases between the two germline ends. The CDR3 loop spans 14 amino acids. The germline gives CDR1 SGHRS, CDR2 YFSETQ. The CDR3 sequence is CASSLGPTRNEQFF. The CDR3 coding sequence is TGCGCCAGCAGCTTGGGTCCTACTAGGAATGAGCAGTTCTTC.

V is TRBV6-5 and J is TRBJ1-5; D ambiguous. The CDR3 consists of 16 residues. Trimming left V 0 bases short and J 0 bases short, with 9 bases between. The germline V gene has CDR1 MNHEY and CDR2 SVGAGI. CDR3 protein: CASSYSRPYSNQPQHF. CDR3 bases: TGTGCCAGCAGTTACTCGAGGCCTTATAGCAATCAGCCCCAGCATTTT.

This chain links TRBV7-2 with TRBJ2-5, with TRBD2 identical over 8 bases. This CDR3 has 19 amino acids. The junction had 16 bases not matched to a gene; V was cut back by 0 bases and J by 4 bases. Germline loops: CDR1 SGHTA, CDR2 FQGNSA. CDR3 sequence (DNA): TGTGCCAGCAGCTTAGCGTTGTGGTCCGGGCGGGGGGCTGTAGAGACCCAGTACTTC. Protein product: CASSLALWSGRGAVETQYF.

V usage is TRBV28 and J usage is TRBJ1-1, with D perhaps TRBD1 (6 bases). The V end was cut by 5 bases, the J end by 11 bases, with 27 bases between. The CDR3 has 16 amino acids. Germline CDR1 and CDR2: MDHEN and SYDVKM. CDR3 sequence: CASSPTGQGTPGQAFF. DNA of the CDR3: TGTGCCAGCAGTCCGACGGGGCAGGGGACGCCTGGGCAGGCTTTCTTT.

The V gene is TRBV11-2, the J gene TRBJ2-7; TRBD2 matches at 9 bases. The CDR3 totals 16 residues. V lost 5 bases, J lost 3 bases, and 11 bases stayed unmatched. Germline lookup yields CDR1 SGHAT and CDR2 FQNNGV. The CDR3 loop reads CASSADARGGSYEQYF. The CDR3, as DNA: TGTGCCAGCAGCGCTGACGCGCGGGGGGGAAGCTACGAGCAGTACTTC.

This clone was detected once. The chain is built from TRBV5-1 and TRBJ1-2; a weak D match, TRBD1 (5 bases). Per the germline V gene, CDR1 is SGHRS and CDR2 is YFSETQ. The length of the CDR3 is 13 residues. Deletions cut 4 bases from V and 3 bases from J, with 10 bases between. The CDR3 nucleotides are TGCGCCAGCAGCCTAGGGGAACACTATGGCTACACCTTC. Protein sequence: CASSLGEHYGYTF.

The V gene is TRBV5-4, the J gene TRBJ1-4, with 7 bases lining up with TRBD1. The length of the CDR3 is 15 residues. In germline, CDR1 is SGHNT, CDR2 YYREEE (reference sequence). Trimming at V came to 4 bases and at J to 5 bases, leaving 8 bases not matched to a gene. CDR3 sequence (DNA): TGTGCCAGCAGCATATCCGGGACAGAGAATGAAAAACTGTTTTTT. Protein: CASSISGTENEKLFF.

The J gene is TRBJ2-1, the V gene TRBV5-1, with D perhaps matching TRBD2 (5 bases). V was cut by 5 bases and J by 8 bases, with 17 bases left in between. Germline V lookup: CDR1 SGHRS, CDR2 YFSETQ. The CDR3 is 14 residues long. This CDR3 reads CASSKAGVYDEQFF. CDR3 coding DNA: TGCGCCAGCAGTAAGGCCGGGGTCTATGATGAGCAGTTCTTC.

DNA of the CDR3: TGCGCCAGCAGCTTACAGGGTCACAGCTCTGGGGCCAACGTCCTGACTTTC. Encoded protein: CASSLQGHSSGANVLTF. V usage is TRBV5-1 and J usage is TRBJ2-6, with D perhaps TRBD1 (6 bases). V was trimmed by 2 bases and J by 0 bases, leaving 12 bases between them. The CDR3 contains 17 residues. Looked up from germline, CDR1 is SGHRS and CDR2 is YFSETQ. Drawing the rest from reference TRBV5-1 and TRBJ2-6, the complete variable domain is KAGVTQTPRYLIKTRGQQVTLSCSPISGHRSVSWYQQTPGQGLQFLFEYFSETQRNKGNFPGRFSGRQFSNSRSEMNVSTLELGDSALYLCASSLQGHSSGANVLTFGAGSRLTVL.

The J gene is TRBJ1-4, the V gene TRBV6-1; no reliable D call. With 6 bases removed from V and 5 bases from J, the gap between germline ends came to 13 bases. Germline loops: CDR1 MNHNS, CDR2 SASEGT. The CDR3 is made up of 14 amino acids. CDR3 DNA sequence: TGTGCCAGCAGCCCACGGAGCCTCAATGAAAAACTGTTTTTT. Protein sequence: CASSPRSLNEKLFF.

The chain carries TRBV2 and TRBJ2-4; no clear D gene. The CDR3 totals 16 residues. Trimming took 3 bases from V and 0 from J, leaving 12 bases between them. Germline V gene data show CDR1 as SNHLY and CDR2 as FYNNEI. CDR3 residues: CASSDSRSLAKNIQYF. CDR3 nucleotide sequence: TGTGCCAGCAGTGATAGTAGATCCCTAGCCAAAAACATTCAGTACTTC.

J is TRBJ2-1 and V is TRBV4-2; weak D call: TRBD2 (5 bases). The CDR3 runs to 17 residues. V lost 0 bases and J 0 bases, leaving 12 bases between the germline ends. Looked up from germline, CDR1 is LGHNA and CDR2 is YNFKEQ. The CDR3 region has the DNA TGTGCCAGCAGCCAAGATACAGCGGTGAGCTCCTACAATGAGCAGTTCTTC. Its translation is CASSQDTAVSSYNEQFF.

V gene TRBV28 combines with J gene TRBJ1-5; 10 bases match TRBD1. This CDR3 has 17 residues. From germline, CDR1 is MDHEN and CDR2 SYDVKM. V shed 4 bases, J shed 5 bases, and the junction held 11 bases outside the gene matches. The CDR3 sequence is CASSSPTGDRGYQPQHF. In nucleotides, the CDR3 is TGTGCCAGCAGTTCACCCACCGGGGACAGGGGCTATCAGCCCCAGCATTTT.

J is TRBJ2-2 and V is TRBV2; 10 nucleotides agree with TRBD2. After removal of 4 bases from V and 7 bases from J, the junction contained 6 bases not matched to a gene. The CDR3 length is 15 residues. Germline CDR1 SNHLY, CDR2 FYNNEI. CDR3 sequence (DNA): TGTGCCAGCAGTGTCGAAGCGGGAGGGGTCGGGGAGCTGTTTTTT. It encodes CASSVEAGGVGELFF.

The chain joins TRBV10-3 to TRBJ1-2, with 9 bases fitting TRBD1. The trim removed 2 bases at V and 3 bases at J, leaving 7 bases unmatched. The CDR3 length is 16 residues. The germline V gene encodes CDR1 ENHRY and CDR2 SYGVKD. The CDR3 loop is CAISERGGQGDYGYTF. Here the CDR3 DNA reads TGTGCCATCAGTGAGCGGGGGGGACAGGGTGACTATGGCTACACCTTC.

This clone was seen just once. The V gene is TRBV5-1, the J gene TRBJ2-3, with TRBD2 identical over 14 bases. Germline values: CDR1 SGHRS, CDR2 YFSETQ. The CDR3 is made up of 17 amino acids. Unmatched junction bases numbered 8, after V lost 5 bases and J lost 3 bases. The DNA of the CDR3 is TGCGCCAGCAGTTTTGGACTAGCGGGGGGTCTGACAGATACGCAGTATTTT. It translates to CASSFGLAGGLTDTQYF.

This CDR3 reads CASSQDPDSYGNYGYTF. The CDR3 DNA follows: TGTGCCAGCAGCCAGGATCCAGACAGCTACGGTAACTATGGCTACACCTTC. The chain is built from TRBV5-4 and TRBJ1-2, with D possibly being TRBD1 (5 bases). This CDR3 spans 17 amino acids. V was clipped by 4 bases and J by 1 base, with 20 bases between them. CDR1 is SGHNT and CDR2 is YYREEE in the germline V gene (reference sequence).

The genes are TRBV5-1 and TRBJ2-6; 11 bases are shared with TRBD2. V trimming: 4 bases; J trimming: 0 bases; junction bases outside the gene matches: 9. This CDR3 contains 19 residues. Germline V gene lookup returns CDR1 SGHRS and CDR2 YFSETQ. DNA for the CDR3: TGCGCCAGCAGCCTTCGACTAGCGGGAATCAACTCTGGGGCCAACGTCCTGACTTTC. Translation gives CASSLRLAGINSGANVLTF.

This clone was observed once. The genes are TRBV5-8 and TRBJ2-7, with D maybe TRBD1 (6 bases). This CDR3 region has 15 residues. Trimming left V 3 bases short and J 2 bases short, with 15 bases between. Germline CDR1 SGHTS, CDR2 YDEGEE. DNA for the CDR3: TGTGCCAGCAGCTGGACAGAACCTGCCACCTACGAGCAGTACTTC. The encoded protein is CASSWTEPATYEQYF.

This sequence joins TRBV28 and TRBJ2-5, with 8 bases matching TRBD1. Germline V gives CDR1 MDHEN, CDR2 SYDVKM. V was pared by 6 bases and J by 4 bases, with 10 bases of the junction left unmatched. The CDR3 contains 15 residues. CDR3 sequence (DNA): TGTGCCAGCAGCCCAGCCGGGACAGGTCCAGAGACCCAGTACTTC. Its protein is CASSPAGTGPETQYF.

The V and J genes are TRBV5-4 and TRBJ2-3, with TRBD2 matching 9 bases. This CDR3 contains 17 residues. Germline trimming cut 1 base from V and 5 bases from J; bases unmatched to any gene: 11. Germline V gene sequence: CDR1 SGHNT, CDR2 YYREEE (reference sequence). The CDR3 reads CASSLWGVAGGLDTQYF. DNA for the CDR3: TGTGCCAGCAGCTTGTGGGGAGTGGCGGGGGGGTTAGATACGCAGTATTTT.

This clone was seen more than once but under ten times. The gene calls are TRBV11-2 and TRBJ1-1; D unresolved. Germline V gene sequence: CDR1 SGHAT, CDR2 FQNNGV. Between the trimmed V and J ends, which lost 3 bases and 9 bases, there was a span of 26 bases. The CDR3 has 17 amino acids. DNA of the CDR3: TGTGCCAGCAGCTTTATGAGACTACAGAAGACAAAAATCCAAGCTTTCTTT. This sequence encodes CASSFMRLQKTKIQAFF.

The CDR3 DNA reads as TGTGCCAGCAGCTCTGACTCCACCGAGCAGTACTTC. Its translation: CASSSDSTEQYF. V is TRBV6-6 and J is TRBJ2-7; D remains ambiguous. The CDR3 runs to 12 residues. V was shortened by 6 bases and J by 6 bases, with 12 bases between the two germline ends. Germline V CDR1 and CDR2: MNHNY, SVGAGI (reference sequence).

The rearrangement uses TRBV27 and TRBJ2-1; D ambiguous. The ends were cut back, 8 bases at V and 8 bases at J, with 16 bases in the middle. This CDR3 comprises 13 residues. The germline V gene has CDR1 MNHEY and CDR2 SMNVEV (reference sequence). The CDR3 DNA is TGTGCCAGCCGCAATTACGGTTCCGATGAGCAGTTCTTC. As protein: CASRNYGSDEQFF.

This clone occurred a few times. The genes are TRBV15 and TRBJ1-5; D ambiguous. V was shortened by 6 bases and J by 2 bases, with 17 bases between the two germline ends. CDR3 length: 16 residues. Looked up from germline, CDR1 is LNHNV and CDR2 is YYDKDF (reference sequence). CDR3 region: CATRRREGSGNQPQHF. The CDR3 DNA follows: TGTGCCACCAGACGGAGGGAGGGCTCCGGCAATCAGCCCCAGCATTTT.

The CDR3 bases are TGTGCCCGCACCGGGACAGGGGTCGGCTACACCTTC. Encoded protein: CARTGTGVGYTF. The chain uses TRBV2 and TRBJ1-2; 10 bases fit TRBD1. The length of the CDR3 is 12 residues. The V and J ends lost 11 bases and 8 bases, in that order; junction bases with no gene match: 8. Germline CDR1 SNHLY, CDR2 FYNNEI. Full variable domain (rest looked up from reference TRBV2 and TRBJ1-2): EPEVTQTPSHQVTQMGQEVILRCVPISNHLYFYWYRQILGQKVEFLVSFYNNEISEKSEIFDDQFSVERPDGSNFTLKIRSTKLEDSAMYFCARTGTGVGYTFGSGTRLTVV.